This entry describes one TCR beta chain. Its antigen is unknown. Purified naive CD4+ T cells were depleted of CD25+ Tregs. CDR1 and CDR2 (germline): SGHRS, YFSETQ. Trimming took off 2 bases at V and 8 bases at J, with 16 bases between the two ends. This CDR3 has 14 amino acids. Study-wide results and caveats: The TCR gene usage of tumor memory CD4+ T cells clustered together with blood and lymph node memory CD4+ cells and with lymph node naive CD4+ cells.

Full-length variable regions came from constant-region reverse primers plus semi-nested Nested Universal Primer A PCR. Using its own MiXCR run on the 5' RACE reads, TCRdb lists one record per CDR3 protein. The sample holds fewer than 65,000 distinct CDR3 sequences, roughly 30% seen once. The sample was tumor-infiltrating naive CD4+ T cells sorted from the breast tumor. Subset meaning: naive CD4+ T cells, CD4+CD45RA+CD25-. The J gene is TRBJ1-1, the V gene TRBV5-1, with D maybe TRBD1 (5 bases). This clonotype was obtained from a female donor with breast cancer. CDR3 in amino acids: CASSFPTGPAEAFF. In DNA, the CDR3 is TGCGCCAGCAGCTTCCCTACGGGACCAGCCGAAGCTTTCTTT.